These 2 T cell receptor beta chains originate from one sample sequenced in a study of T-cell reconstitution after alpha-beta-depleted transplantation in children. TCRbeta library preparation incorporated unique molecular identifiers. Each CDR3 protein gets one entry after TCRdb re-called the PCR reads with MiXCR. Of 45,000 or so distinct CDR3 sequences listed, 52% are singletons. This specimen consisted of peripheral blood, obtained before TCRalphabeta/CD19-depleted stem cell transplant. The source of these receptors is a boy under three years old with SCID, due to receive a stem cell transplant.

CDR3 amino acids: CASSESSSGNTIYF. CDR3 bases: TGTGCCAGCAGTGAATCGAGCTCTGGAAACACCATATATTTT. The V call is TRBV2, the J call TRBJ1-3; D ambiguous. Trimming cost V 2 bases and J 0 bases, with 5 bases left between them. Germline CDR1 reads SNHLY; CDR2 reads FYNNEI. The CDR3 is 14 residues long.

Note on this clonotype: The junction shows a germline mismatch at one end, possibly a read error. CDR3 in amino acids: CASSSTDSNQPQHF. The CDR3 DNA is TGTGCTAGCAGCTCGACTGATAGCAATCAGCCCCAGCATTTT. This sequence joins TRBV7-7 and TRBJ1-5; unclear D gene. Per germline, CDR1 SSHAT and CDR2 FNYEAQ (reference sequence). The CDR3 extends over 14 amino acids. Drawing the rest from reference TRBV7-7 and TRBJ1-5, the complete variable domain is GAGVSQSPRYKVTKRGQDVTLRCDPISSHATLYWYQQALGQGPEFLTYFNYEAQPDKSGLPSDRFSAERPEGSISTLTIQRTEQRDSAMYRCASSSTDSNQPQHFGDGTRLSIL.